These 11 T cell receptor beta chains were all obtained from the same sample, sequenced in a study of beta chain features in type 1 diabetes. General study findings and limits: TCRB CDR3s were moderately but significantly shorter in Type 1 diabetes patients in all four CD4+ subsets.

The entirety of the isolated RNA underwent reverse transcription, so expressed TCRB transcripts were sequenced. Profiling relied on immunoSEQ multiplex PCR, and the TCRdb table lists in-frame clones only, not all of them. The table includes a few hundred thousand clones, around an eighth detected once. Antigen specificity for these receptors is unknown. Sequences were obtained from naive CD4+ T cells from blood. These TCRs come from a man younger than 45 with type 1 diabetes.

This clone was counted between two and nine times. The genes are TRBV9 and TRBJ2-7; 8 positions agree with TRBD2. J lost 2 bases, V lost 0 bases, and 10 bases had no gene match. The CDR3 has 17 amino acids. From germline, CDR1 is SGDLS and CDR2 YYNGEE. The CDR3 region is CASSVGPGGRIPYEQYF. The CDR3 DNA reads TGTGCCAGCAGCGTAGGCCCGGGCGGGAGGATCCCCTACGAGCAGTACTTC.

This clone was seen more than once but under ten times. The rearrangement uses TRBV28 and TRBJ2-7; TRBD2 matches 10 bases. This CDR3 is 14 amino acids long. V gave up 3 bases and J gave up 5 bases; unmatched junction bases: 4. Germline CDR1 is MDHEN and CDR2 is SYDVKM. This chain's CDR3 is CASSFSGRIHEQYF. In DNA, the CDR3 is TGTGCCAGCAGTTTTAGCGGGAGGATCCACGAGCAGTACTTC.

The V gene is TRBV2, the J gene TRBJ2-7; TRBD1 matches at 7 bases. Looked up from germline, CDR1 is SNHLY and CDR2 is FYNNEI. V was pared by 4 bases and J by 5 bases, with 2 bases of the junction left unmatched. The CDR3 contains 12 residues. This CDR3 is CASSGDSNEQYF. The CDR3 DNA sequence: TGTGCCAGCAGTGGGGACAGTAACGAGCAGTACTTC.

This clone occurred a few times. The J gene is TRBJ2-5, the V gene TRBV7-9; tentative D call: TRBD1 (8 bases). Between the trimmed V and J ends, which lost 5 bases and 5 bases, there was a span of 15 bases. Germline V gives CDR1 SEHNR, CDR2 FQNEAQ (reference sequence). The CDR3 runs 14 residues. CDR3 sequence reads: CASSPYRGGETQYF. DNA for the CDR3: TGTGCCAGCAGCCCCTACAGGGGGGGGGAGACCCAGTACTTC.

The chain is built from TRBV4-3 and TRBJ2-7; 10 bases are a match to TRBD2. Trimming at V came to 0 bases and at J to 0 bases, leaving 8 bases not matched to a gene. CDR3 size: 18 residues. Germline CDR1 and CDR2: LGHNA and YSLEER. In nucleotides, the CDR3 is TGCGCCAGCAGCCAAGAGCTAGCGGGAGAGGGTGGCTCCTACGAGCAGTACTTC. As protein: CASSQELAGEGGSYEQYF.

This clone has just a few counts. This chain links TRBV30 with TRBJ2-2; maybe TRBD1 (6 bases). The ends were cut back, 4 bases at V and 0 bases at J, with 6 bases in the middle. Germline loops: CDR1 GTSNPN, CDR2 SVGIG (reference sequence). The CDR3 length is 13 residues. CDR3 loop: CAWNRANTGELFF. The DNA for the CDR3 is TGTGCCTGGAACAGGGCGAACACCGGGGAGCTGTTTTTT. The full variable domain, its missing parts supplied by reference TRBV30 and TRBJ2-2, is SQTIHQWPATLVQPVGSPLSLECTVEGTSNPNLYWYRQAAGRGLQLLFYSVGIGQISSEVPQNLSASRPQDRQFILSSKKLLLSDSGFYLCAWNRANTGELFFGEGSRLTVL.

CDR3 DNA: TGCAGCGTTGAACGACAGCAAGGGACTGAAGCTTTCTTT. Protein: CSVERQQGTEAFF. This chain connects TRBV29-1 to TRBJ1-1; possibly TRBD1 for D (5 bases). This CDR3 contains 13 residues. V dropped 2 bases and J dropped 5 bases, with 12 bases sitting between them. Germline values: CDR1 SQVTM, CDR2 ANQGSEA.

CDR3 loop: CATQRSGSSVTGELFF. The CDR3 nucleotides read TGTGCGACCCAAAGGAGCGGGAGTTCGGTCACCGGGGAGCTGTTTTTT. J is TRBJ2-2 and V is TRBV7-2; TRBD2 matches 8 bases. CDR3 size: 16 residues. Germline CDR1 SGHTA, CDR2 FQGNSA.

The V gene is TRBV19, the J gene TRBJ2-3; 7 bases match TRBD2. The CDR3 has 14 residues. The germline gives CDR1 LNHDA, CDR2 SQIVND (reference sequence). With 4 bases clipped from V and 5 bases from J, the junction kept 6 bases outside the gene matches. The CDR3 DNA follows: TGTGCCAGTAGTACTTCGGCTAGCGGAGATACGCAGTATTTT. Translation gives CASSTSASGDTQYF.

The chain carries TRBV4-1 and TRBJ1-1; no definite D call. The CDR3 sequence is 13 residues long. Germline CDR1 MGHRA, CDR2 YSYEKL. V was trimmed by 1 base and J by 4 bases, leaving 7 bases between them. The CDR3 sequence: CASSQGGRTEAFF. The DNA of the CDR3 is TGCGCCAGCAGCCAAGGTGGGCGCACTGAAGCTTTCTTT.

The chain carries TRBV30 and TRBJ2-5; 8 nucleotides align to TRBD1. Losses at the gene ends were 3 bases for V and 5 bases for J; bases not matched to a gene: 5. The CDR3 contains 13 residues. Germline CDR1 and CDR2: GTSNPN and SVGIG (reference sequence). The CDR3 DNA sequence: TGTGCCTGGAGGCAGGGGGCTAGGGAGACCCAGTACTTC. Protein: CAWRQGARETQYF.